These T cell receptor beta chains were read from a single sample in a study of CD4+ T cells in melanoma. Method: immunoSEQ multiplex PCR; TCRdb's copy keeps in-frame clones and lacks some. The profile shows around 110,000 clones, about 90% of them singletons. Sequenced input: peripheral blood. These receptors all stem from a human donor with melanoma. Both conserved end residues are part of each CDR3. The D gene is left open where the match is weak. The listing skips clone size in some rows; elsewhere it reads once, few, many or a size class.

>TRBV4-3|TRBJ2-7|NA|NA
TGCGCCAGCAGCCAAGGTACTGGAGTCTCCTACGAGCAGTACTTC
CASSQGTGVSYEQYF
>TRBV2|TRBJ1-4|NA|NA
TGTGCCAGCAACAGCTATGAAAAACTGTTTTTT
CASNSYEKLFF
>TRBV27|TRBJ2-7|TRBD1|once
TGTGCCAGCAGTCACAGGGGCGAGCAGTACTTC
CASSHRGEQYF
>TRBV5-4|TRBJ2-7|TRBD1|once
TGTGCCAGCAGCTTGGGACAGGGGGCGACCTACGAGCAGTACTTC
CASSLGQGATYEQYF
>TRBV5-1|TRBJ1-1|NA|NA
TGCGCCAGCAGCCAATATAGACTTAGAAACACTGAAGCTTTCTTT
CASSQYRLRNTEAFF
>TRBV5-5|TRBJ2-1|NA|NA
TGTGCCAGCAGCTTGTTCCCAGAGAATGAGCAGTTCTTC
CASSLFPENEQFF
>TRBV5-1|TRBJ2-7|NA|once
TGCGCCAGCAGCTGGGCCTCGGGGGTGAGCTCCTACGAGCAGTACTTC
CASSWASGVSSYEQYF
>TRBV10-3|TRBJ2-1|TRBD2|NA
TGTGCCATCAGTGACCCCTCCGGGACTAGCGGCCTCAATGAGCAGTTCTTC
CAISDPSGTSGLNEQFF
>TRBV29-1|TRBJ1-1|NA|NA
TGCAGCGTTCTCAGGGACACTGAAGCTTTCTTT
CSVLRDTEAFF
>TRBV27|TRBJ2-3|TRBD1|NA
TGTGCCAGCAGTCTAGGCAGGGGGCCAGATACGCAGTATTTT
CASSLGRGPDTQYF
>TRBV2|TRBJ2-7|TRBD2|NA
TGTGCCAGCAGTCGCGAAGCGGGGGGCGGAACCGAGCAGTACTTC
CASSREAGGGTEQYF
>TRBV4-3|TRBJ2-3|NA|NA
TGCGCCAGCAGCCAAGTGGACAGTACAGATACGCAGTATTTT
CASSQVDSTDTQYF
>TRBV29-1|TRBJ2-7|NA|NA
TGCAGCGTCGGAGACGTCACCTACGAGCAGTACTTC
CSVGDVTYEQYF
>TRBV7-2|TRBJ2-3|NA|NA
TGTGCCAGCAGCTTAGAACGGGATCTGGGCACAGATACGCAGTATTTT
CASSLERDLGTDTQYF
>TRBV5-1|TRBJ2-3|TRBD2|NA
TGCGCCAGCAGCTTACGGACTAGCGGGGAAGGAGATACGCAGTATTTT
CASSLRTSGEGDTQYF
>TRBV19|TRBJ1-6|NA|many
TGTGCCAGTAGTGGAAGTTCGGGGACCAATTCACCCCTCCACTTT
CASSGSSGTNSPLHF
>TRBV9|TRBJ2-3|TRBD2|NA
TGTGCCAGCAGCCCTGAGGGGAACGGGAGGAGCGCAGATACGCAGTATTTT
CASSPEGNGRSADTQYF
>TRBV29-1|TRBJ1-2|NA|NA
TGCAGCGTAACAGGGTCAATAGGGGATGGCTACACCTTC
CSVTGSIGDGYTF
>TRBV11-3|TRBJ2-4|TRBD1|NA
TGTGCCAGCAGCCCGGGACAGGCTGAGGTAGACATTCAGTACTTC
CASSPGQAEVDIQYF
>TRBV4-1|TRBJ2-7|TRBD2|NA
TGCGCCAGCAGCGAAAGGTCTAGCGGGGGGATCTACGAGCAGTACTTC
CASSERSSGGIYEQYF
>TRBV9|TRBJ1-2|NA|NA
TGTGCCAGCAGCGTAGGGGCCGGCGCTAACTATGGCTACACCTTC
CASSVGAGANYGYTF
>TRBV11-3|TRBJ2-1|TRBD2|NA
TGTGCCAGCAGCTTAGATGGGCGGGGGGGCATAGATGAGCAGTTCTTC
CASSLDGRGGIDEQFF
>TRBV10-1|TRBJ2-3|NA|NA
TGCGCCAGAAATCCCCGACAGAGCATTTTGAATACGCAGTATTTT
CARNPRQSILNTQYF
>TRBV11-2|TRBJ2-3|NA|NA
TGTGCCAGCAGCACTCGGAGGGTCTCCGACACAGATACGCAGTATTTT
CASSTRRVSDTDTQYF
>TRBV27|TRBJ2-7|NA|NA
TGTGCCAGCAGTCCATTGCGGGACGGTTCCTACGAGCAGTACTTC
CASSPLRDGSYEQYF
>TRBV10-3|TRBJ1-1|TRBD1|NA
TGTGCCATCAGATCAGGGGGCGAAACTGAAGCTTTCTTT
CAIRSGGETEAFF
>TRBV5-4|TRBJ2-3|NA|NA
TGTGCCAGCAGCGGTGGGGGGGATACGCAGTATTTT
CASSGGGDTQYF
>TRBV4-1|TRBJ2-1|TRBD1|NA
TGCGCCAGCAGCCACGCGACAGGGGGTGACCCCAATGAGCAGTTCTTC
CASSHATGGDPNEQFF
>TRBV7-9|TRBJ2-3|NA|NA
TGTGCCAGCAGCTTAGGGGGTACAGATACGCAGTATTTT
CASSLGGTDTQYF
>TRBV7-9|TRBJ2-5|NA|NA
TGTGCCAGCAGCCCTCTCTCGGGAGTTCGAGAGACCCAGTACTTC
CASSPLSGVRETQYF
>TRBV20-1|TRBJ2-7|NA|NA
TGCAGTGCTAGAGCAGATTACGAGCAGTACTTC
CSARADYEQYF
>TRBV29-1|TRBJ2-3|NA|NA
TGCAGCGTTGAGAGGTCAGGTACGCAGTATTTT
CSVERSGTQYF
>TRBV19|TRBJ2-5|TRBD1|NA
TGTGCCAGTAGCGGGGTCAGGGGGGAGACCCAGTACTTC
CASSGVRGETQYF
>TRBV5-8|TRBJ2-1|NA|NA
TGTGCCAGCAGCTTAACCCGGACAGCGCACAATGAGCAGTTCTTC
CASSLTRTAHNEQFF
>TRBV14|TRBJ2-3|NA|NA
TGTGCCAGCAGCCAAGAGGTGGGGGGGCCTGCAGATACGCAGTATTTT
CASSQEVGGPADTQYF
>TRBV27|TRBJ2-3|TRBD1|NA
TGTGCCAGCAGTTTTAGACAGGGGAACACAGATACGCAGTATTTT
CASSFRQGNTDTQYF
>TRBV2|TRBJ2-1|NA|NA
TGTGCCAGCAGTCTCTCCTATGGTGCGGGATACAATGAGCAGTTCTTC
CASSLSYGAGYNEQFF
>TRBV5-1|TRBJ2-1|TRBD2|NA
TGCGCCAGCAGCCGGGAGGGTAGCTCCTACAATGAGCAGTTCTTC
CASSREGSSYNEQFF
>TRBV14|TRBJ2-1|NA|NA
TGTGCCAGCAGCCTTCTTGACACACACAATGAGCAGTTCTTC
CASSLLDTHNEQFF
>TRBV4-1|TRBJ1-2|TRBD1|NA
TGCGCCAGCAGCCAAGTGGACAGGGGGGTGAGTGGCTACACCTTC
CASSQVDRGVSGYTF
>TRBV6-4|TRBJ2-7|TRBD2|NA
TGTGCCAGCACCAGATTGACTAGCGGGTACGAGCAGTACTTC
CASTRLTSGYEQYF
>TRBV7-9|TRBJ2-1|TRBD2|NA
TGTGCCAGCAGCTTAGCTTGGCTAGCGGACAATGAGCAGTTCTTC
CASSLAWLADNEQFF